The T cell receptor beta chain described here comes from a study of OX40 agonist ivuxolimab in advanced cancers. Study at large: Patients were around 83% male with ages roughly 23 to 85, mean about 60.

The germline V gene encodes CDR1 MDHEN and CDR2 SYDVKM. The CDR3 totals 15 residues. Trimming took 4 bases from V and 5 from J, leaving 17 bases between them. Sequencing was performed with immunoSEQ multiplex PCR; in TCRdb, only in-frame clones are kept and a portion is missing. The table includes under 150,000 clones, roughly 91% detected once. This clone appeared once. Its antigen is unidentified. Whole-study findings and limits: The authors also found low normalized T-cell clonal expansion in some nonresponders.

The chain links TRBV28 to TRBJ1-2; a possible D gene is TRBD1 (6 bases). The material was CD4+ or CD8+ T cells sorted from blood, obtained in a trial of the OX40 agonist ivuxolimab. The receptor was isolated from an adult with an advanced solid tumor such as melanoma, head and neck, liver or kidney cancer. CDR3: CASSSSNNGQYGYTF. CDR3 DNA sequence: TGTGCCAGCAGTTCCAGTAACAACGGACAGTATGGCTACACCTTC.